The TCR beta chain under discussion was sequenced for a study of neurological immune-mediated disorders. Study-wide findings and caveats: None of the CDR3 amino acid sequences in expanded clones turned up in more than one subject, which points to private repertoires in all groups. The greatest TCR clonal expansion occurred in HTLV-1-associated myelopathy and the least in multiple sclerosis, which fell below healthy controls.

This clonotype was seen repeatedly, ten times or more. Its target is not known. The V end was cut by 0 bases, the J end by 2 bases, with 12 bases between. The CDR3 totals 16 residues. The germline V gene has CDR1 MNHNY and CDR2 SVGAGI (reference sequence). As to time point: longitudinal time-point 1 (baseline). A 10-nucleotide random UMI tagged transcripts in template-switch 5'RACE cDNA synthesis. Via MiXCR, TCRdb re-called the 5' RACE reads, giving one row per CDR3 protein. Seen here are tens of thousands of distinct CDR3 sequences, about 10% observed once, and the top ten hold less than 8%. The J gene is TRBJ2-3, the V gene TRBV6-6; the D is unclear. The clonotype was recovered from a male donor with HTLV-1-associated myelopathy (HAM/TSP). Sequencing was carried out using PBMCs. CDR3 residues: CASSYSGGQSTDTQYF. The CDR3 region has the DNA TGTGCCAGCAGTTACTCGGGCGGCCAATCCACAGATACGCAGTATTTT.